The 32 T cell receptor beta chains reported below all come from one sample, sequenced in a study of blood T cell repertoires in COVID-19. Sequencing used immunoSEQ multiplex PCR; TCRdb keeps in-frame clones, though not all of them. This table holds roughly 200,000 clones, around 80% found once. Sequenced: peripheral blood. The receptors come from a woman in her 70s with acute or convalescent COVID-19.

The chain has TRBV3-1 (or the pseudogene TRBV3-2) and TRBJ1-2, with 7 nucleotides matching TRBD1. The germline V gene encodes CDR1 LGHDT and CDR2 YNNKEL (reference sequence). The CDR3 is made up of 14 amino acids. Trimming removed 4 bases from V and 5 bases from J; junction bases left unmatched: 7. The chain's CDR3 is CASSPGTESYGYTF. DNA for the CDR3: TGTGCCAGCAGCCCCGGGACAGAGTCTTATGGCTACACCTTC.

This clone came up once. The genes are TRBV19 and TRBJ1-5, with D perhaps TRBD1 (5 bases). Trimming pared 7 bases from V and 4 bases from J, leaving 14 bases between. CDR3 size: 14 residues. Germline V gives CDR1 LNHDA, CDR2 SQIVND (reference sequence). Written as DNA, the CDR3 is TGTGCCAGTACCCCGACAGCCCTAAATCAGCCCCAGCATTTT. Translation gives CASTPTALNQPQHF.

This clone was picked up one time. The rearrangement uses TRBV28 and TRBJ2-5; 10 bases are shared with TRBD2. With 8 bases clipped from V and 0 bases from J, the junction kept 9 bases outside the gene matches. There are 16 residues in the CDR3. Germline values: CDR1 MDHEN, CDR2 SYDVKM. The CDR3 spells CASGTSGRAYQETQYF. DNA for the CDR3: TGTGCCAGCGGGACCAGCGGGAGGGCCTACCAAGAGACCCAGTACTTC.

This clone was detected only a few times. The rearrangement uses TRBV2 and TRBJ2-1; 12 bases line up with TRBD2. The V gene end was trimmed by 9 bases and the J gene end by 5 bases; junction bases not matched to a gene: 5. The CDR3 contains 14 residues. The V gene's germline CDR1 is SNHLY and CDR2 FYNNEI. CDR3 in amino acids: CARLRTSGDNEQFF. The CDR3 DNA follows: TGTGCCAGGCTCCGGACTAGCGGGGACAATGAGCAGTTCTTC.

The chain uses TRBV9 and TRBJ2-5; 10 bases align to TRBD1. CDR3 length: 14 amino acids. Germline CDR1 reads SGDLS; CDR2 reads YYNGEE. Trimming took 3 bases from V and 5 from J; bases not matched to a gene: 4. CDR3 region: CASSGRQGAETQYF. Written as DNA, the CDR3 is TGTGCCAGCAGCGGGAGACAGGGGGCGGAGACCCAGTACTTC.

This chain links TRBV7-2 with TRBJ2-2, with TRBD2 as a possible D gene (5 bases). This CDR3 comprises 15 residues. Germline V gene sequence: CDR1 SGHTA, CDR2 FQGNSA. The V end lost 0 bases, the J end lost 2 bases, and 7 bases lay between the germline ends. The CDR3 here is CASSLAWTNTGELFF. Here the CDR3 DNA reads TGTGCCAGCAGCTTAGCGTGGACTAACACCGGGGAGCTGTTTTTT.

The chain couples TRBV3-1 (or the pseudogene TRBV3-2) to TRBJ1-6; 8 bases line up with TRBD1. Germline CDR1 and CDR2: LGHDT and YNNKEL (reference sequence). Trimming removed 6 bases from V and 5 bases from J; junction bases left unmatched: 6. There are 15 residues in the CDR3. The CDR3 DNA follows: TGTGCCAGCAGTCGGACAGGGAGGAATAATTCACCCCTCCACTTT. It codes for CASSRTGRNNSPLHF.

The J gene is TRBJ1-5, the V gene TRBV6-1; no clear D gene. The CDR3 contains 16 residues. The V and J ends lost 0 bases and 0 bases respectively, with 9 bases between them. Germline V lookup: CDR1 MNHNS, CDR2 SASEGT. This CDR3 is CASSEAWGGSNQPQHF. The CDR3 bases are TGTGCCAGCAGTGAAGCTTGGGGAGGTAGCAATCAGCCCCAGCATTTT.

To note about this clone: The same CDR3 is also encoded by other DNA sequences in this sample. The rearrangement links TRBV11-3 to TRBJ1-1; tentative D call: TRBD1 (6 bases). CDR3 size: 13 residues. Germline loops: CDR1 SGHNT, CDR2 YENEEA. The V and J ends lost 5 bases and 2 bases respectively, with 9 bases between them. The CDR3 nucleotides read TGTGCCAGCAGCAGACAGGTTAACACTGAAGCTTTCTTT. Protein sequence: CASSRQVNTEAFF.

The CDR3 nucleotides are TGCGCCAGCACCTCAGGAGCGGGGTTCCAAGAGACCCAGTACTTC. This codes for CASTSGAGFQETQYF. The V call is TRBV5-1, the J call TRBJ2-5; TRBD2 agrees at 7 bases. Germline CDR1 SGHRS, CDR2 YFSETQ. The CDR3 has 15 amino acids. The V segment lost 6 bases and the J segment 1 base; nucleotides outside the gene matches: 9.

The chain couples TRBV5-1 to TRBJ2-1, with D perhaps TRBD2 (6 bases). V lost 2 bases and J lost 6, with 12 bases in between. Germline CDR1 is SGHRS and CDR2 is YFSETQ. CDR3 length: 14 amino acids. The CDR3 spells CASSFGRETNEQFF. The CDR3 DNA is TGCGCCAGCAGCTTCGGGAGAGAGACCAATGAGCAGTTCTTC.

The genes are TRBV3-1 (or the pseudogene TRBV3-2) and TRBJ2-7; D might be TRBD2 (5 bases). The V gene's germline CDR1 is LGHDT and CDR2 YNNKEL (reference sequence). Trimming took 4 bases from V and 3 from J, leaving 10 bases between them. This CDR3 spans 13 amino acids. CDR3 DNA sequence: TGTGCCAGCAGCCTAGCGTATAACTACGAGCAGTACTTC. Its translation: CASSLAYNYEQYF.

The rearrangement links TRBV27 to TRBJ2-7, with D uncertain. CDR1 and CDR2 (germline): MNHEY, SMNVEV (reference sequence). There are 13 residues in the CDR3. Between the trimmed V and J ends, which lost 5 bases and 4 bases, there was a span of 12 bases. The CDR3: CASSQASRYEQYF. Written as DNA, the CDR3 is TGTGCCAGCAGTCAGGCCAGCCGGTACGAGCAGTACTTC.

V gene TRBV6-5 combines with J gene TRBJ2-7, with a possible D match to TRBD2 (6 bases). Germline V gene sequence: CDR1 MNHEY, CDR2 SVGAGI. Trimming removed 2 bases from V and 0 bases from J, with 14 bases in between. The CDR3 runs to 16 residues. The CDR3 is CASSYLTGSSSYEQYF. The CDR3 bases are TGTGCCAGCAGTTACCTCACCGGGAGTAGCTCCTACGAGCAGTACTTC.

CDR3 loop: CASSFSTSGRAVEQFF. The CDR3 bases are TGTGCCAGCAGTTTCTCGACTAGCGGGAGGGCCGTTGAGCAGTTCTTC. The rearrangement uses TRBV27 and TRBJ2-1, with 14 positions matching TRBD2. V was pared by 3 bases and J by 9 bases, with 7 bases of the junction left unmatched. The length of the CDR3 is 16 residues. Germline lookup yields CDR1 MNHEY and CDR2 SMNVEV (reference sequence).

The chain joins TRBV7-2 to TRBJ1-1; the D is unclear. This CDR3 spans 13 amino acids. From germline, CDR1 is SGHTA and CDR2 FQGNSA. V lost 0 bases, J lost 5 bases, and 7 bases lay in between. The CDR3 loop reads CASSLAQRTEAFF. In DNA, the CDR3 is TGTGCCAGCAGCTTAGCGCAGCGGACTGAAGCTTTCTTT.

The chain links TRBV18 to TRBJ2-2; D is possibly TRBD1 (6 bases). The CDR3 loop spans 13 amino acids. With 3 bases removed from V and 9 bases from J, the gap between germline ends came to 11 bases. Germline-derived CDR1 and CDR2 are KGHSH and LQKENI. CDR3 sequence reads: CASSPSRDRELFF. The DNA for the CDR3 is TGTGCCAGCTCACCCTCCAGGGACAGGGAGCTGTTTTTT.

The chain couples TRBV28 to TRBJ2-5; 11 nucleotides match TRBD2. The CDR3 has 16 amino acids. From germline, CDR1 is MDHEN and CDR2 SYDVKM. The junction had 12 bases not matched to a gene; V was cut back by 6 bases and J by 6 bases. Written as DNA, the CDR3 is TGTGCCAGCAGACTCAGACTAGCGGGAACAGGAAAGACCCAGTACTTC. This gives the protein CASRLRLAGTGKTQYF. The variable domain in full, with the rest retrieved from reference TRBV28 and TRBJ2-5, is DVKVTQSSRYLVKRTGEKVFLECVQDMDHENMFWYRQDPGLGLRLIYFSYDVKMKEKGDIPEGYSVSREKKERFSLILESASTNQTSMYLCASRLRLAGTGKTQYFGPGTRLLVL.

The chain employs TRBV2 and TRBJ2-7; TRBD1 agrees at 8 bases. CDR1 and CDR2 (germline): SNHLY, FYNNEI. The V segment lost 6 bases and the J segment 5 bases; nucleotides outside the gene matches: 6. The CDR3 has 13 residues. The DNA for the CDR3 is TGTGCCAGCAGACTTGACAGGGGTCACGAGCAGTACTTC. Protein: CASRLDRGHEQYF.

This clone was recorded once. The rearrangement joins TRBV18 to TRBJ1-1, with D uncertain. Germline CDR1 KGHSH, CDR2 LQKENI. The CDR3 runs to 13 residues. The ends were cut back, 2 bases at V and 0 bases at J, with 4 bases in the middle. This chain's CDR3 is CASSPAVNTEAFF. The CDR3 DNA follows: TGTGCCAGCTCACCAGCGGTGAACACTGAAGCTTTCTTT.

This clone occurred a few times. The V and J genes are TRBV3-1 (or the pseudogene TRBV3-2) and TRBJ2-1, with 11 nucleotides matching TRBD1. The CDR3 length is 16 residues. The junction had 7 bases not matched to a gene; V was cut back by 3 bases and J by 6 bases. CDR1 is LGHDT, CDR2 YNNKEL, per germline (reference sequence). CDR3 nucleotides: TGTGCCAGCAGCCATCGGACAGGGGGCGAGTCCAATGAGCAGTTCTTC. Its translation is CASSHRTGGESNEQFF.

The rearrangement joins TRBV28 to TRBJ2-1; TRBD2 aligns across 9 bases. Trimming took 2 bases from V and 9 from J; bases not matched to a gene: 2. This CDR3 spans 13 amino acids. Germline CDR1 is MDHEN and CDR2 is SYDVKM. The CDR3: CASSLLAGFEQFF. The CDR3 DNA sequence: TGTGCCAGCAGTTTACTAGCGGGGTTTGAGCAGTTCTTC. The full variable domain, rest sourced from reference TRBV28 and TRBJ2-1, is DVKVTQSSRYLVKRTGEKVFLECVQDMDHENMFWYRQDPGLGLRLIYFSYDVKMKEKGDIPEGYSVSREKKERFSLILESASTNQTSMYLCASSLLAGFEQFFGPGTRLTVL.

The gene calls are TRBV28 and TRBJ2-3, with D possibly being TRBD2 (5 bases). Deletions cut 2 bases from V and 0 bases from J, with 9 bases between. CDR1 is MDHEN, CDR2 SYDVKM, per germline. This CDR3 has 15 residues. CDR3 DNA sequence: TGTGCCAGCAGTTTACCAAGGACTAGCACAGATACGCAGTATTTT. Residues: CASSLPRTSTDTQYF.

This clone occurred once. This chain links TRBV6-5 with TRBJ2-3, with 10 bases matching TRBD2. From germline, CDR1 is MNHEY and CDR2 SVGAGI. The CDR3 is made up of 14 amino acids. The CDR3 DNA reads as TGTGTCTCCACCCCAGCGGGAGGGTCAGATACGCAGTATTTT. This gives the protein CVSTPAGGSDTQYF.

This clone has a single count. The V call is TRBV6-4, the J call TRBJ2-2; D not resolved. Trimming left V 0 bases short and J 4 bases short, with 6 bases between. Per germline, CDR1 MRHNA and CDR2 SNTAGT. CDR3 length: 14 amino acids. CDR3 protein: CASSDSSRTGELFF. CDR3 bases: TGTGCCAGCAGTGACTCGAGCCGCACCGGGGAGCTGTTTTTT.

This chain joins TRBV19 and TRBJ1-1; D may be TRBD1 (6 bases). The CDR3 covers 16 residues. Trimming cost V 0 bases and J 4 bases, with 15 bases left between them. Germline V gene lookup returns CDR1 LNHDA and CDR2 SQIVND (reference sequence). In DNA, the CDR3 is TGTGCCAGTAGTATAGAACACAGGGTAGGCGGCACTGAAGCTTTCTTT. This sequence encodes CASSIEHRVGGTEAFF.

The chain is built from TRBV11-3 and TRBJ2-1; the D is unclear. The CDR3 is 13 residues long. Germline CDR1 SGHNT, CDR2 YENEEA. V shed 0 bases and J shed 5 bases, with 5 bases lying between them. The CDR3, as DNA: TGTGCCAGCAGCTTAGAAGCTGACAATGAGCAGTTCTTC. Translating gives CASSLEADNEQFF.

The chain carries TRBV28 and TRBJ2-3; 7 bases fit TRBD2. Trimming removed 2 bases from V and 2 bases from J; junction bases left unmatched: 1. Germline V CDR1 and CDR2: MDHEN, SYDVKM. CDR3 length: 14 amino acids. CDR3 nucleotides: TGTGCCAGCAGTTTAGCGGGAGCCACAGATACGCAGTATTTT. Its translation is CASSLAGATDTQYF.

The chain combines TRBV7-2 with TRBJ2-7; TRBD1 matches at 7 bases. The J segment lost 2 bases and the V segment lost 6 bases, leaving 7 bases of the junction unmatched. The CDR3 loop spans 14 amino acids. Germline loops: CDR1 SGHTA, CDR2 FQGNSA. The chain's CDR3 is CASSSQTGTYEQYF. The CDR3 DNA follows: TGTGCCAGCAGTTCCCAGACAGGGACCTACGAGCAGTACTTC.

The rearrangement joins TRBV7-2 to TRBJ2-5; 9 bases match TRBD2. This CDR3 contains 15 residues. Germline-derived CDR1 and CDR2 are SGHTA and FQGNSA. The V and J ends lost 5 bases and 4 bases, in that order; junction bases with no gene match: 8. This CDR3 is CASSPPGLAGETQYF. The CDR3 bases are TGTGCCAGCAGCCCCCCGGGACTAGCAGGAGAGACCCAGTACTTC.

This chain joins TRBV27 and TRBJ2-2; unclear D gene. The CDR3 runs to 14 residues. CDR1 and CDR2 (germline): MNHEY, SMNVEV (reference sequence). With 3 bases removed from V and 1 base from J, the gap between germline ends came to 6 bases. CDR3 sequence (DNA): TGTGCCAGCAGTTTGTACAAGAACACCGGGGAGCTGTTTTTT. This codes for CASSLYKNTGELFF.

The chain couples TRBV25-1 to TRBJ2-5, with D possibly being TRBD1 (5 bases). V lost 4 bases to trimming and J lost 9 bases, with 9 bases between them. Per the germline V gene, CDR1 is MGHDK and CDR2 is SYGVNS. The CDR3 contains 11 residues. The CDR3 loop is CASSGGVSQYF. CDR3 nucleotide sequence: TGTGCCAGCAGTGGGGGCGTATCCCAGTACTTC.